This T cell receptor beta chain comes out of a study of shared clonotypes between healthy human individuals. Points on this clone: Within the sample, other DNA sequences also encode this same CDR3.

TCRdb keeps only in-frame clones here, not all; method: immunoSEQ multiplex PCR. The profile shows about a million clones, around 74% of them singletons. Per germline, CDR1 MNHEY and CDR2 SVGAGI. The CDR3 extends over 13 amino acids. V was pared by 0 bases and J by 6 bases, with 6 bases between. The gene calls are TRBV6-5 and TRBJ2-1; no definite D call. The sequence was obtained from a man between 18 and 35 years old in good health. Input material: memory CD4+ T cells sorted from blood. Noted subset: CD45RA-negative fraction. The CDR3 nucleotides are TGTGCCAGCAGTTACTCGGCGCTCAATGAGCAGTTCTTC. Translation gives CASSYSALNEQFF.